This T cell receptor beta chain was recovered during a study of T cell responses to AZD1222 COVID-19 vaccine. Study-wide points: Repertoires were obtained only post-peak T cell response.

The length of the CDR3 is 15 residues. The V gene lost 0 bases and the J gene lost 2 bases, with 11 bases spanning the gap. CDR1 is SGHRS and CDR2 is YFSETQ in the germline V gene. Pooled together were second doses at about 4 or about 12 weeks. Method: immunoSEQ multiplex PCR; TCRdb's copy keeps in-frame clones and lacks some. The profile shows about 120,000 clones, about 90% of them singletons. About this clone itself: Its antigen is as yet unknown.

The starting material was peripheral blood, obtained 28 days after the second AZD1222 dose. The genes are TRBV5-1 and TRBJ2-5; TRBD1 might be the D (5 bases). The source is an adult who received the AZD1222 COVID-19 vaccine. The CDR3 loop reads CASSLGAGPQETQYF. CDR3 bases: TGCGCCAGCAGCTTGGGGGCAGGGCCTCAAGAGACCCAGTACTTC.